This is a list of T cell receptor beta chains from one sample in a study of OX40 agonist ivuxolimab in advanced cancers. Method: immunoSEQ multiplex PCR; TCRdb's copy keeps in-frame clones and lacks some. The sample yields 50,000 or so clones, roughly 84% seen once. The sample here was CD4+ or CD8+ T cells sorted from blood, taken in a trial of the OX40 agonist ivuxolimab. The receptors were sampled from an adult with an advanced solid tumor such as melanoma, head and neck, liver or kidney cancer. CDR3s include the opening cysteine and the closing phenylalanine or tryptophan. The D gene is left open where the match is weak. Clone size appears in some rows only: once, few, many, or a class for an expanded clone.

D gene: NA; clone size: NA; J gene: TRBJ2-3; V gene: TRBV7-9; CDR3 DNA: TGTGCCAGCAGCTTAACACCCACAGATACGCAGTATTTT; CDR3 protein: CASSLTPTDTQYF
D gene: TRBD1; clone size: few; J gene: TRBJ2-5; V gene: TRBV6-4; CDR3 DNA: TGTGCCAGCAACCGGGCCAGGGGGCCTAAAGAGACCCAGTACTTC; CDR3 protein: CASNRARGPKETQYF
D gene: TRBD1; clone size: NA; J gene: TRBJ2-5; V gene: TRBV28; CDR3 DNA: TGTGCCAGCAGTTTCTGGACAGGGAAAGGAGAAGAGACCCAGTACTTC; CDR3 protein: CASSFWTGKGEETQYF
D gene: TRBD1; clone size: NA; J gene: TRBJ2-3; V gene: TRBV29-1; CDR3 DNA: TGCAGCGTTGGGGGGACAGGGCGCACAGATACGCAGTATTTT; CDR3 protein: CSVGGTGRTDTQYF
D gene: NA; clone size: NA; J gene: TRBJ2-7; V gene: TRBV6-1; CDR3 DNA: TGTGCCAGCAGTGAAGTACAGGCTTCCGCCTACGAGCAGTACTTC; CDR3 protein: CASSEVQASAYEQYF
D gene: NA; clone size: NA; J gene: TRBJ1-3; V gene: TRBV11-2; CDR3 DNA: TGTGCCAGCAGCTCGAGCCGGACAGCTGGAAACACCATATATTTT; CDR3 protein: CASSSSRTAGNTIYF
D gene: NA; clone size: NA; J gene: TRBJ1-1; V gene: TRBV7-2; CDR3 DNA: TGTGCCAGCAGCTTCGGGACACCTCGGGGGAACACTGAAGCTTTCTTT; CDR3 protein: CASSFGTPRGNTEAFF
D gene: TRBD1; clone size: NA; J gene: TRBJ1-2; V gene: TRBV19; CDR3 DNA: TGTGCCAGTAGTCCCCAAGGGACAGGGGCTAACTATGGCTACACCTTC; CDR3 protein: CASSPQGTGANYGYTF
D gene: NA; clone size: NA; J gene: TRBJ1-2; V gene: TRBV30; CDR3 DNA: TGTGCCTGGAGTGTTGGGGGGCCATCTCCTTATGGCTACACCTTC; CDR3 protein: CAWSVGGPSPYGYTF
D gene: TRBD2; clone size: few; J gene: TRBJ2-1; V gene: TRBV27; CDR3 DNA: TGTGCCAGCAGTTTGACGACTAGCGGGGGGGATGAGCAGTTCTTC; CDR3 protein: CASSLTTSGGDEQFF
D gene: TRBD2; clone size: NA; J gene: TRBJ2-7; V gene: TRBV5-4; CDR3 DNA: TGTGCCAGCAGCCGGCCCGGGACTAGCGGCTACGAGCAGTACTTC; CDR3 protein: CASSRPGTSGYEQYF
D gene: NA; clone size: few; J gene: TRBJ1-1; V gene: TRBV19; CDR3 DNA: TGTGCCAGTAGTGACAGGATCAGGGACACTGAAGCTTTCTTT; CDR3 protein: CASSDRIRDTEAFF
D gene: TRBD1; clone size: NA; J gene: TRBJ2-3; V gene: TRBV29-1; CDR3 DNA: TGCAGCGTCGCCGGGACAGGGGTAGATACGCAGTATTTT; CDR3 protein: CSVAGTGVDTQYF
D gene: NA; clone size: once; J gene: TRBJ1-6; V gene: TRBV7-3; CDR3 DNA: TGTGCCAGCAGCCCAGGAATAAATAATTCACCCCTCCACTTT; CDR3 protein: CASSPGINNSPLHF
D gene: NA; clone size: NA; J gene: TRBJ1-4; V gene: TRBV6-6; CDR3 DNA: TGTGCCAGCAGTTACTCGATCGCCGGAGAAAAACTGTTTTTT; CDR3 protein: CASSYSIAGEKLFF
D gene: NA; clone size: NA; J gene: TRBJ2-2; V gene: TRBV6-1; CDR3 DNA: TGTGCCAGCCACTCGGACCCGCGGCGGGAGCTGTTTTTT; CDR3 protein: CASHSDPRRELFF
D gene: TRBD2; clone size: NA; J gene: TRBJ2-1; V gene: TRBV28; CDR3 DNA: TGTGCCAGCTACGGGAGGGGCGTTGAGCAGTTCTTC; CDR3 protein: CASYGRGVEQFF
D gene: NA; clone size: NA; J gene: TRBJ1-5; V gene: TRBV28; CDR3 DNA: TGTGCCAGCAGGGCCCCGGGGGAGTATCAGCCCCAGCATTTT; CDR3 protein: CASRAPGEYQPQHF
D gene: NA; clone size: NA; J gene: TRBJ2-7; V gene: TRBV2; CDR3 DNA: TGTGCCAGCAGTGAAAGGTTCGTAGTCACCTACGAGCAGTACTTC; CDR3 protein: CASSERFVVTYEQYF
D gene: NA; clone size: NA; J gene: TRBJ2-5; V gene: TRBV7-9; CDR3 DNA: TGTGCCAGCAGCAACACAGGGTTCCAAGAGACCCAGTACTTC; CDR3 protein: CASSNTGFQETQYF
D gene: TRBD1; clone size: NA; J gene: TRBJ1-3; V gene: TRBV7-8; CDR3 DNA: TGTGCCAGCAGCTGGGGGACAGGAACCTCTGGAAACACCATATATTTT; CDR3 protein: CASSWGTGTSGNTIYF
D gene: TRBD2; clone size: NA; J gene: TRBJ2-5; V gene: TRBV27; CDR3 DNA: TGTGCCAGCAGGAAAGCGGGAGGGGGAGAGACCCAGTACTTC; CDR3 protein: CASRKAGGGETQYF
D gene: TRBD1; clone size: NA; J gene: TRBJ2-7; V gene: TRBV6-5; CDR3 DNA: TGTGCCAGCAGCCCCCGGGACAGAGCCTCCTACGAGCAGTACTTC; CDR3 protein: CASSPRDRASYEQYF
D gene: NA; clone size: NA; J gene: TRBJ1-4; V gene: TRBV28; CDR3 DNA: TGTGCCAGCAGTCTACGGGCCCTTAATGAAAAACTGTTTTTT; CDR3 protein: CASSLRALNEKLFF
D gene: NA; clone size: NA; J gene: TRBJ1-2; V gene: TRBV28; CDR3 DNA: TGTGCCAGCAGTGACAGCAGTAGGAGCTACACCTTC; CDR3 protein: CASSDSSRSYTF
D gene: NA; clone size: once; J gene: TRBJ2-7; V gene: TRBV5-6; CDR3 DNA: TGTGCCAGCAGCTTGCCAGGAGGTCAGGGAGGCGAGCAGTACTTC; CDR3 protein: CASSLPGGQGGEQYF
D gene: NA; clone size: NA; J gene: TRBJ1-1; V gene: TRBV7-6; CDR3 DNA: TGTGCCAGCAGCTCGAGGATAAACACTGAAGCTTTCTTT; CDR3 protein: CASSSRINTEAFF
D gene: NA; clone size: few; J gene: TRBJ2-6; V gene: TRBV5-4; CDR3 DNA: TGTGCCAGCAGCTTGGCCTGGTTTATTGGGGCCAACGTCCTGACTTTC; CDR3 protein: CASSLAWFIGANVLTF
D gene: NA; clone size: once; J gene: TRBJ1-1; V gene: TRBV28; CDR3 DNA: TGTGCCAGCAGTTTACTGAACACTGAAGCTTTCTTT; CDR3 protein: CASSLLNTEAFF
D gene: NA; clone size: NA; J gene: TRBJ2-5; V gene: TRBV2; CDR3 DNA: TGTGCCAGCAGTGAAGGGACAGCCGGCGGTTTGTCCCAGTACTTC; CDR3 protein: CASSEGTAGGLSQYF
D gene: NA; clone size: once; J gene: TRBJ1-6; V gene: TRBV6-1; CDR3 DNA: TGTGCCAGCAGTGATACGGCAGGGCGAAATTCACCCCTCCACTTT; CDR3 protein: CASSDTAGRNSPLHF
D gene: NA; clone size: NA; J gene: TRBJ1-1; V gene: TRBV10-3; CDR3 DNA: TGTGCCATCAGTGAGTCGATTAGGGGGTGGTTGAACACTGAAGCTTTCTTT; CDR3 protein: CAISESIRGWLNTEAFF
D gene: TRBD1; clone size: few; J gene: TRBJ1-5; V gene: TRBV19; CDR3 DNA: TGTGCCAGTAGTGCCGGACAGGGCAATCAGCCCCAGCATTTT; CDR3 protein: CASSAGQGNQPQHF
D gene: NA; clone size: NA; J gene: TRBJ2-5; V gene: TRBV20-1; CDR3 DNA: TGCAGTGCTCGGCATCAAGAGACCCAGTACTTC; CDR3 protein: CSARHQETQYF
D gene: NA; clone size: NA; J gene: TRBJ2-5; V gene: TRBV5-4; CDR3 DNA: TGTGCCAGCAGCCGGCTGGGGAATTCGGAGACCCAGTACTTC; CDR3 protein: CASSRLGNSETQYF
D gene: NA; clone size: NA; J gene: TRBJ1-2; V gene: TRBV19; CDR3 DNA: TGTGCCAGTAGGGAGACAGACAGTCAGAAGGGCTACACCTTC; CDR3 protein: CASRETDSQKGYTF
D gene: NA; clone size: NA; J gene: TRBJ2-6; V gene: TRBV11-2; CDR3 DNA: TGTGCCAGCAGCTTAGACTCTGGGGCCAACGTCCTGACTTTC; CDR3 protein: CASSLDSGANVLTF
D gene: TRBD1; clone size: NA; J gene: TRBJ2-1; V gene: TRBV7-9; CDR3 DNA: TGTGCCAGCAGAAGATACACAGGGGGGACCTACAATGAGCAGTTCTTC; CDR3 protein: CASRRYTGGTYNEQFF
D gene: NA; clone size: NA; J gene: TRBJ2-5; V gene: TRBV5-1; CDR3 DNA: TGCGCCAGCAGCCCGGGGCTATTACGGGAGACCCAGTACTTC; CDR3 protein: CASSPGLLRETQYF